This T cell receptor (beta chain) was observed in a study of T cell responses to AZD1222 COVID-19 vaccine (dated by TCRdb to the early 2020s). With regard to the full study: TCR sequencing was performed for 233 trial participants, of whom 200 to 220 were given two doses of AZD1222 and approximately 26 were given two doses of MenACWY control vaccine. Enrollment into the trials was organized by age into subgroups of 18-55, 56-69 and 70-plus years, and those subgroups contained about 160, 30 and 59 TCR-sequenced participants, respectively. On the study overall, not on this receptor specifically: After two AZD1222 doses, both the breadth and the depth of spike-specific TCRs were significantly higher than at day 0 and than in MenACWY recipients. The 56-69-year group was small, and its depth increase did not reach significance, likely because of low power. Epitopes outside the regions mutated in the B.1.351 and B.1.1.7 variants were reportedly recognized by nearly half of the unique spike-specific TCRs. Conclusions about previously exposed vaccinees are limited, since just five to seven AZD1222 recipients were seropositive for SARS-CoV-2 at baseline. Most participants were white British and females outnumbered males, and the authors suggested that clonal diversity may have been underestimated. The vaccine-associated CD4 TCRs covered the entire spike protein, and the dominant responses fell in regions 160-218 and 743-854. No day 14 peak-response samples were available, so repertoires were characterized only after the peak T cell response.

Relative to germline, V is 0 bases shorter and J is 8 bases shorter, with 18 bases between their ends. Including the terminal cysteine and phenylalanine, the CDR3 comprises 16 residues. Just the 48-base CDR3 DNA is kept, in frame starting at base 1. CDR1 and CDR2, looked up from the germline V gene, are SGDLS and YYNGEE. Sample time point, as interpreted from the label and publication: baseline before first vaccination. According to the study, the label for this sample's treatment or condition signals: meningococcal conjugate vaccine given as trial control. Samples from vaccinated people were obtained from the UK trials COV001 and COV002, which included a single-blind randomized controlled phase 2/3 trial of AZD1222 (ChAdOx1 nCoV-19) in healthy adults. For TCRbeta chain sequencing, PBMC samples from trial participants were taken at day 0 and at day 28 after the second dose. The CDR3 regions of human TCRbeta chains were analyzed by immunosequencing. As for the authors' bioinformatics: TCRs in the repertoires were matched against a reference library of SARS-CoV-2-specific TCRs that had been generated with the MIRA antigen-specificity platform. Breadth was defined as the fraction of unique TCRs that were SARS-CoV-2-associated, and depth was defined as the fraction of total T cells that were SARS-CoV-2-associated. Each spike-specific TCR was assigned to its reactive spike region and to a CD4 or CD8 class using the MIRA data. Log10-transformed breadth and depth values were compared by one-way ANOVA with Sidak's multiple comparisons tests. TCRdb obtained this table from immuneACCESS and retained in-frame rearrangements with V and J assigned. These tables miss some clones; where compared with another copy, unresolved V genes account for less than half of the shortfall, and the remainder is unexplained. From that table come the V and J calls and clone size; the DNA was used to work out D and trimming. Here the sample has about 110,000 clones; roughly 88% occur a single time. The ten largest clones capture around 13% of the sample.

In the case of this clone: Its antigen is not yet known. Within one base of it there is no much larger clone, and no base qualities were kept.

This receptor chain uses TRBV9 and TRBJ2-1, and TRBD1 may be the D gene, going by 5 matching bases. Sequenced here: peripheral blood, sampled on day 0 of MenACWY control vaccination. This TCR was recovered from an adult in good health. The bases are TGTGCCAGCAGCGTAGAGCGTGGCATCCTAGGGGATGAGCAGTTCTTC. This sequence encodes CASSVERGILGDEQFF.